This T cell receptor beta chain was sequenced during a study of blood T cell repertoires in COVID-19. Study information: Acute and convalescent COVID-19 specimens originated in the United States, Italy and Spain. The analysed material was cDNA or gDNA that came from T cells, B-cell-depleted T cells, or PBMCs.

Authors' processing steps: Estimated nucleated cell counts came from reference gene primer amplification. Here immunoSEQ multiplex PCR was the method, and the copy in TCRdb shows in-frame clones only, minus some. Clonal size and the V and J genes are those of that table, whereas D and trimming came from the DNA. The table records some 190,000 clones, around 90% of them present only once. The CDR3 runs 15 residues. Germline loops: CDR1 MNHEY, CDR2 SVGEGT. Trimming at V came to 2 bases and at J to 3 bases, leaving 5 bases not matched to a gene. Specimen: peripheral blood. The chain employs TRBV6-2 or TRBV6-3 and TRBJ1-1; 8 bases match TRBD1. The clonotype was recovered from a man younger than 30 with active or convalescent COVID-19. CDR3 bases: TGTGCCAGCAGTTACCTCCCGACAGGGGACACTGAAGCTTTCTTT. Encoded protein: CASSYLPTGDTEAFF.